This TCR beta chain was obtained from a study of T cells in lung cancer brain metastases listed by TCRdb under 2018. About the investigation overall: Seventeen of the 20 patients had a history of tobacco use, with a median of 40 pack-years. Most of the roughly 20 patients received no interval therapy between primary and metastasis resection. A median interval of roughly 330 days was observed between acquisition of the primary and brain metastasis specimens. The study compared TCR beta CDR3 repertoires of fully resected primary non-small cell lung cancers with those of paired brain metastases. A cohort of some 20 patients was included, from whom 40 specimens were contributed, with one primary lung lesion and one brain metastasis obtained from each patient. Of the patients, some eleven were female and several were male, and their median age at first diagnosis was around 58 years. An average DNA integrity number of approximately 4.1 was found in both primary and metastatic specimens, and no significant difference was detected between sites.

Between roughly 2 and 4.92 ug genomic DNA was input per sample, and equal DNA input was given to paired samples. TCR beta libraries were constructed in two PCR steps with the immunoSEQ hsTCRbeta Kit, which uses multiplexed V and J gene primers. The pooled libraries, together with positive and negative controls, were sequenced on an Illumina MiSeq running a 100-cycle paired-end protocol. For the original study's pipeline: Raw data were processed by the immunoSEQ vendor into normalized, annotated TCR beta repertoire reports. Richness was counted as unique clones by nucleotide sequence, and total richness was extrapolated with the iChao1 and Efron-Thisted estimators. To characterize and compare the paired lesions, the analysis used Pielou's evenness, Simpson's index, the proportional abundance of the top-ten clones, and the Morisita overlap index. The table comes from immuneACCESS by way of TCRdb, which keeps in-frame sequences with V and J called. Part of the clones is missing from these tables; in studies checked, under half for an unresolved V gene and the rest for unknown reasons. V and J calls and clone size are as listed in that table; D and trimming were resolved from the DNA. The sample table holds roughly 2,700 clones, of which roughly 93% were seen once. The ten largest clones take up around 4.4% of the sample.

With respect to this clone: The antigen it recognizes is unknown. No much larger clonotype is one base removed from it; base qualities were not supplied.

Patients had resection for either synchronous oligometastatic disease or delayed recurrence of a solitary brain metastasis. To avoid including cancers other than NSCLC, any patient with a history of multiple malignancies was excluded. Using marked H&E slides as a guide, tumor areas were macrodissected from 5 or 6 unstained around 10 um sections that had been deparaffinized. Every specimen was formalin-fixed and paraffin-embedded (FFPE). Genomic DNA was extracted using the AllPrep DNA/RNA FFPE Kit. Findings and caveats that apply to the study as a whole: Effects of preoperative corticosteroids on T cell infiltration in brain metastases could not be controlled. The ten most abundant clones made up a significantly larger repertoire fraction in brain metastases than primaries, suggesting clonal expansion. Compared with their paired primaries, brain metastases had significantly fewer unique productive clones (median around 1,400 versus 4,600). Retrieval of the complete infiltrating T cell repertoire may have been prevented by DNA fragmentation in FFPE samples. Most clones were found to be lesion-specific, and limited overlap was observed between paired lesions (mean Morisita index roughly 0.2).

Including the terminal cysteine and phenylalanine, the CDR3 comprises 13 residues. This entry keeps only the CDR3 DNA: 39 bases, framed from base 1. The germline V gene sets CDR1 to LGHNA and CDR2 to YSLEER. V lost 4 bases and J lost 0 bases; the stretch between them is 6 bases long. The TCR was taken from a woman aged 45 to 65 with non-small cell lung cancer. The sequence links TRBV4-3 to TRBJ1-2; the D gene cannot be resolved reliably. The material sequenced was tumor tissue from the primary lung tumor. The cell subset or site label of this sample denotes: primary lung cancer lesion. The DNA sequence is as follows: TGCGCCAGCAGCCCAGGAGCTAACTATGGCTACACCTTC. Its coded protein is CASSPGANYGYTF.